The entry below gives a single T cell receptor (beta chain) sequence along with its context. The entry originates in a study of blood T cell repertoires in COVID-19. CDR3 length equals 13 residues. The ends were cut back, 4 bases at V and 7 bases at J, with 14 bases in the middle. CDR1 MDHEN and CDR2 SYDVKM come from the germline V gene. Assay: immunoSEQ multiplex PCR; the TCRdb copy retains only in-frame clones and omits some. The repertoire includes over 250,000 clones, 75% to 95% of them detected once, and around 1.1% sits in the top ten. Participants were aged roughly 18 to 90 years, lived in about 26 US areas, and enrolled virtually. Either two negative PCRs, clearance, or symptom resolution qualified Cohort 3 donors as recovered.

The sequenced sample consisted of PBMCs or T cells enriched from blood (not recorded which). The rearrangement joins TRBV28 to TRBJ2-7; no clear D. The TCR originated in a woman aged 25 to 39 who had recovered from COVID-19. Written as DNA, the CDR3 is TGTGCCAGCAGTTCCTTGGGTTTGGAGGAGCAGTACTTC. Protein product: CASSSLGLEEQYF.